This TCR beta chain was found in a study of cytomegalovirus exposure and HLA in healthy donors. Germline V lookup: CDR1 SGHNT, CDR2 YYREEE (reference sequence). This CDR3 is 12 amino acids long. Trimming took 7 bases from V and 5 from J; bases not matched to a gene: 2. The PCR had 60 Vbeta and 13 Jbeta primers. Here immunoSEQ multiplex PCR was the method, and the copy in TCRdb shows in-frame clones only, minus some. The table includes approximately 150,000 clones, approximately 88% detected once. The specimen was PBMCs. This sequence was found in a man under 40 in good health and CMV-seronegative. The V call is TRBV5-4, the J call TRBJ2-4; 8 nucleotides line up with TRBD1. The CDR3 nucleotides read TGTGCCAGCGGGACAGGTCAAAACATTCAGTACTTC. Encoded protein: CASGTGQNIQYF.